This T cell receptor (beta chain) was identified in a study of blood T cell repertoires in COVID-19 (dated by TCRdb to the early 2020s). Broadly, across the study: Samples covering the acute and convalescent phases of COVID-19 were provided by collaborators in the United States, Italy and Spain. The prospective study material was composed of cDNA or gDNA derived from T cells, B-cell-depleted T cells, or PBMCs. Deeply sampled blood TCRbeta repertoires from subjects exposed to, actively infected with, or recovered from COVID-19 were included in the dataset. The repertoires were released in a freely available public database meant as a resource for research on the immune response to SARS-CoV-2. The samples were drawn from two sources: the first 160 participants of the ongoing ImmuneRACE study, and 950 to 1,500 subjects contributed by 6 global collaborators. The sample metadata nearly always contained a de-identified subject ID, COVID-19 status, age in years and sex. HLA class I and class II types, where available, came from metadata supplied by the sample provider rather than from assay-based typing. Summary of the overall study and its limitations: The quantity of clinical and demographic metadata differed by source and by participant and was supplied without curation.

Collaborating institutions collected whole blood in K2EDTA tubes following their own protocols. For TCRbeta analysis, collaborators shipped samples as frozen whole blood, isolated PBMCs, or DNA extracted from either of those sample types. Concerning this clone: This clone's antigen is unknown. Base-call qualities are not available, and no considerably larger clone is one nucleotide away.

From the cysteine through the phenylalanine, the CDR3 covers 16 amino acids. Only the CDR3 part of the read is kept: 48 bases, read in frame from the first base. Trimming at the junction amounts to 5 bases on V and 0 bases on J, and the germline ends lie 13 bases apart. The germline V gene encodes CDR1 LGHDT and CDR2 YNNKEL (reference sequence). TCRbeta CDR3 regions were amplified from genomic DNA by means of the immunoSEQ Assay, a bias-controlled multiplex PCR. Concerning the study's data processing: Nucleated cell counts per sample were estimated from amplification of reference gene primers within the assay. Sequence reads were collapsed and filtered to measure the absolute abundance of every unique TCRbeta CDR3 rearrangement. Productive Simpson clonality was computed per sample as the square root of Simpson's diversity index over productive rearrangements. TCRdb obtained this table from immuneACCESS and retained in-frame rearrangements with V and J assigned. These tables miss some clones; where compared with another copy, unresolved V genes account for less than half of the shortfall, and the remainder is unexplained. The DNA gave D and trimming, while V, J and clone size come from that table. This sample holds nearly 200,000 clones; 80% to 85% were observed only once. Less than 20% of the sample rests with the top ten.

Sequencing used peripheral blood. The sequence links TRBV3-1 (or the pseudogene TRBV3-2) to TRBJ1-4, with no confidently assigned D gene. The TCR was taken from a human donor in a cohort sampled during active COVID-19. The nucleotides read TGTGCCAGCAGCTCCAGCGGAGCGACAACTAATGAAAAACTGTTTTTT. This encodes CASSSSGATTNEKLFF.